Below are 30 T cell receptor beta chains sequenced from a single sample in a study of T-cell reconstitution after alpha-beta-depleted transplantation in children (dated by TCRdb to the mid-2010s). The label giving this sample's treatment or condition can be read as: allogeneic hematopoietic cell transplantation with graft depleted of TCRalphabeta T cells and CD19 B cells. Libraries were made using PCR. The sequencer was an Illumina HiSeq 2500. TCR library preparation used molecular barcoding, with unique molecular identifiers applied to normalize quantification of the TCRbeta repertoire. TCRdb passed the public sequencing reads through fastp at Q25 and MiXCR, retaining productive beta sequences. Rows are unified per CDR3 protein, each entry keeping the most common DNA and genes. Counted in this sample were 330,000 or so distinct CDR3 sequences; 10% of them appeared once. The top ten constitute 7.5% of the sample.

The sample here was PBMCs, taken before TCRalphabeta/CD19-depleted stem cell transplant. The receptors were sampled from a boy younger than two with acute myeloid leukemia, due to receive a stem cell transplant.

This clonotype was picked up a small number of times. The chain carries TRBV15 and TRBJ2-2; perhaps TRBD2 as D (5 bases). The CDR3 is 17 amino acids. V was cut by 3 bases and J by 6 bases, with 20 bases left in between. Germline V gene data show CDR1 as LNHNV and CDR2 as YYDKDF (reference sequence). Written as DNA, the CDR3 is TGTGCCACCAGCAGCTCCCCATGGCACATGAGGGCCGGGGAGCTGTTTTTT. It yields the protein CATSSSPWHMRAGELFF.

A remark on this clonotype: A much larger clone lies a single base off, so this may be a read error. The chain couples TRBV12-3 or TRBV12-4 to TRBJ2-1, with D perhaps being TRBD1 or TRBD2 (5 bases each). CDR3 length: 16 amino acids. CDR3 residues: CASSPSSGAIGNDQFF. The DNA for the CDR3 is TGTGCCAGCAGCCCTTCTTCCGGGGCCATCGGGAATGACCAGTTCTTC.

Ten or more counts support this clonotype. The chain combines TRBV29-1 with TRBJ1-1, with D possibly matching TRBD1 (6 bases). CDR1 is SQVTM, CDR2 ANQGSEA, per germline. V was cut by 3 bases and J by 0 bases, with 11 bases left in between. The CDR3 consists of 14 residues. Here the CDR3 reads CSVERQGLNTEAFF. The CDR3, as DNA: TGCAGCGTTGAGAGGCAGGGGTTGAACACTGAAGCTTTCTTT.

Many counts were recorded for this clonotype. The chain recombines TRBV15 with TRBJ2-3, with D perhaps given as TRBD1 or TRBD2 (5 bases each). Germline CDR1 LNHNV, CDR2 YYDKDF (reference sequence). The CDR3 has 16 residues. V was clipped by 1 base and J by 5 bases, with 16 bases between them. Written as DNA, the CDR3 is TGTGCCACCAGCAGAGTCTTAGGTGGGACGGAAGATACGCAGTATTTT. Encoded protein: CATSRVLGGTEDTQYF. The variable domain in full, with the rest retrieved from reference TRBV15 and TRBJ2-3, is DAMVIQNPRYQVTQFGKPVTLSCSQTLNHNVMYWYQQKSSQAPKLLFHYYDKDFNNEADTPDNFQSRRPNTSFCFLDIRSPGLGDTAMYLCATSRVLGGTEDTQYFGPGTRLTVL.

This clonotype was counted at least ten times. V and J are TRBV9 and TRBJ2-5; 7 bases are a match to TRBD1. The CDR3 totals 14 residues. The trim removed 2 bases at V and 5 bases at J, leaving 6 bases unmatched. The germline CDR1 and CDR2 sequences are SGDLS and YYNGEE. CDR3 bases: TGTGCCAGCAGCGTCCCTGACAGGGCGGAGACCCAGTACTTC. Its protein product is CASSVPDRAETQYF. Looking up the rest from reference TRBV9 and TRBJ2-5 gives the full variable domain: DSGVTQTPKHLITATGQRVTLRCSPRSGDLSVYWYQQSLDQGLQFLIQYYNGEERAKGNILERFSAQQFPDLHSELNLSSLELGDSALYFCASSVPDRAETQYFGPGTRLLVL.

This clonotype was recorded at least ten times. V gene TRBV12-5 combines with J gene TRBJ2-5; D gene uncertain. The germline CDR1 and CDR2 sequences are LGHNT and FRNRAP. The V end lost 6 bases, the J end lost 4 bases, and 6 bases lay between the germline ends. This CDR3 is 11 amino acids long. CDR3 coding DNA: TGTGCTAGTGGACCCGGAGAGACCCAGTACTTC. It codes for CASGPGETQYF.

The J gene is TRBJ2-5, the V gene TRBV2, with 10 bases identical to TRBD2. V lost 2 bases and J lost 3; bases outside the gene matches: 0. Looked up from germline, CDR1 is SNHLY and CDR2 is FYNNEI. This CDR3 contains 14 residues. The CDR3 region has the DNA TGTGCCAGCAGTGAACTAGCGGGAGAAGAGACCCAGTACTTC. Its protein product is CASSELAGEETQYF.

CDR3 nucleotide sequence: TGTGCCAGCAGTCGTGGGACTAGCGGCAATGAGCAGTTCTTC. It translates to CASSRGTSGNEQFF. V usage is TRBV5-4 and J usage is TRBJ2-1, with 11 bases identical to TRBD2. There are 14 residues in the CDR3. V shed 5 bases, J shed 6 bases, and the junction held 4 bases outside the gene matches. Germline V CDR1 and CDR2: SGHNT, YYREEE (reference sequence).

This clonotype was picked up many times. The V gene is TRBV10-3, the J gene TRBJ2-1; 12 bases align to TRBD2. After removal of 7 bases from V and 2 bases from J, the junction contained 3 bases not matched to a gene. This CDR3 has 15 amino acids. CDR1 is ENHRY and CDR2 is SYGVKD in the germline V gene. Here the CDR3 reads CAIMTSGSPYNEQFF. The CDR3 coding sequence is TGTGCCATCATGACTAGCGGGAGCCCCTACAATGAGCAGTTCTTC.

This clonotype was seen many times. The CDR3 protein is CASSYSAGGELFF. The CDR3 DNA follows: TGTGCCAGCAGTTACTCCGCAGGCGGGGAGCTGTTTTTT. The V and J genes are TRBV6-5 and TRBJ2-2; no clear D. V was cut by 0 bases and J by 7 bases, with 6 bases left in between. This CDR3 has 13 amino acids. Germline V gene lookup returns CDR1 MNHEY and CDR2 SVGAGI.

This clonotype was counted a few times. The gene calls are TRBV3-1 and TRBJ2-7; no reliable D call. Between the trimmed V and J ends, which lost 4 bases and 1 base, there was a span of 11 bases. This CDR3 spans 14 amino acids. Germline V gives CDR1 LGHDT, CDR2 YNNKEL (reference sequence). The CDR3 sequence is CASSLAFSSYEQYF. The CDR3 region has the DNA TGTGCCAGCAGCCTCGCTTTCAGTTCCTACGAGCAGTACTTC.

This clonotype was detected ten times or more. The CDR3 region has the DNA TGTGCCAGCAGAGCAGCGGGAGATACGCAGTATTTT. As protein: CASRAAGDTQYF. The chain is built from TRBV12-3 or TRBV12-4 and TRBJ2-3; D is possibly TRBD2 (6 bases). With 6 bases removed from V and 5 bases from J, the gap between germline ends came to 9 bases. This CDR3 is 12 amino acids long.

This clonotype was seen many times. CDR3 amino acids: CASSFYTAAKNIQYF. In DNA, the CDR3 is TGTGCCAGCAGCTTTTATACAGCAGCCAAAAACATTCAGTACTTC. The chain is built from TRBV7-2 and TRBJ2-4; D uncertain. CDR3 size: 15 residues. Germline V gene sequence: CDR1 SGHTA, CDR2 FQGNSA. V lost 3 bases, J lost 0 bases, and 9 bases lay in between.

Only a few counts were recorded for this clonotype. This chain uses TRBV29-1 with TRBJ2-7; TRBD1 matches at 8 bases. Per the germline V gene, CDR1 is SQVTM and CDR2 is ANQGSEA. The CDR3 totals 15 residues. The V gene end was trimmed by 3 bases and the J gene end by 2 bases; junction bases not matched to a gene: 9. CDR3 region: CSVDRAGTGTYEQYF. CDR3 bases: TGCAGCGTTGACAGAGCCGGGACAGGCACCTACGAGCAGTACTTC.

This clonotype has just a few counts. The CDR3 nucleotides read TGTGCCAGCAGCGGAACCGGGACACCGAGCGTATTCAATGAGCAGTTCTTC. Translating it yields CASSGTGTPSVFNEQFF. J is TRBJ2-1 and V is TRBV13; weak D call: TRBD1 (6 bases). The germline V gene has CDR1 PRHDT and CDR2 FYEKMQ (reference sequence). Trimming removed 5 bases at V and 6 bases at J, with 23 bases between. The CDR3 is 17 amino acids.

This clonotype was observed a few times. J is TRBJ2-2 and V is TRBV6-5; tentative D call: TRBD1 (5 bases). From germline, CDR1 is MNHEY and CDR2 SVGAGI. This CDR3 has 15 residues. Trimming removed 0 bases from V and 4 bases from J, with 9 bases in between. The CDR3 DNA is TGTGCCAGCAGTTACTCGCGGCAGGGCACCGGGGAGCTGTTTTTT. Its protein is CASSYSRQGTGELFF.

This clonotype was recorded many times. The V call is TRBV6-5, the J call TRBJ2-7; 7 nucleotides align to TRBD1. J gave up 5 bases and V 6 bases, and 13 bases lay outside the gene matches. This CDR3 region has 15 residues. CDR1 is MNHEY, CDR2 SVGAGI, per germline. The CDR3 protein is CASRSRKGAVDEQYF. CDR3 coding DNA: TGTGCCAGCAGGTCTAGGAAGGGGGCAGTGGACGAGCAGTACTTC.

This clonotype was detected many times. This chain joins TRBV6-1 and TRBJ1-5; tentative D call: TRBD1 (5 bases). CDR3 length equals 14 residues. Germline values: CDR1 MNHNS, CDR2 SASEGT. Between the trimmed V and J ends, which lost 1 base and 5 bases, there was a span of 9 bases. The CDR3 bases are TGTGCCAGCAGTGAAGTGGGGACGGATCAGCCCCAGCATTTT. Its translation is CASSEVGTDQPQHF.

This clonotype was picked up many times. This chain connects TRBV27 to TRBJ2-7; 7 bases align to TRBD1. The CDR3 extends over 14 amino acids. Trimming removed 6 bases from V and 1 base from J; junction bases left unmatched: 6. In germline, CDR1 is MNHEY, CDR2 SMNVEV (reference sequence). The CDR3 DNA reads TGTGCCAGCAGGAGACAGGGAAGGTCCTACGAGCAGTACTTC. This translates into CASRRQGRSYEQYF.

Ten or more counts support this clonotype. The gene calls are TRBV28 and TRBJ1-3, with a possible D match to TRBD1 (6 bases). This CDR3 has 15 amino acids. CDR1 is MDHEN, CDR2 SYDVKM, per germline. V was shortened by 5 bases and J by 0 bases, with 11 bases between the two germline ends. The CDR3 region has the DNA TGTGCCAGCAGTCCTTGGACAGCCTCTGGAAACACCATATATTTT. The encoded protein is CASSPWTASGNTIYF.

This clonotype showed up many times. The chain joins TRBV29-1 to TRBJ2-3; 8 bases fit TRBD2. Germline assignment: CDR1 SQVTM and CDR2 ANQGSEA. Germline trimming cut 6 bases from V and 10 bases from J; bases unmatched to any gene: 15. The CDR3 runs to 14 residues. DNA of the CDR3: TGCAGCGTGAACAGTAGGAGTAGCGGGATATCGCAGTATTTT. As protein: CSVNSRSSGISQYF.

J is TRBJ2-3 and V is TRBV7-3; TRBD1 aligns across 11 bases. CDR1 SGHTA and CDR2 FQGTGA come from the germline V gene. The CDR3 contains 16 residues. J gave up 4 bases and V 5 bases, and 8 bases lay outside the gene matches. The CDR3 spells CASSGTGGGGPDTQYF. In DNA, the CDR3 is TGTGCCAGCAGCGGGACAGGGGGTGGAGGGCCAGATACGCAGTATTTT.

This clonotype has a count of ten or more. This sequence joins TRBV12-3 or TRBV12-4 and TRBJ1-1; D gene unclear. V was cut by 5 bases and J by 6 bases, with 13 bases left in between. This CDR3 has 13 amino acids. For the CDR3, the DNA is TGTGCCAGCAGTCCCGGGATACGGGCTGAAGCTTTCTTT. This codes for CASSPGIRAEAFF.

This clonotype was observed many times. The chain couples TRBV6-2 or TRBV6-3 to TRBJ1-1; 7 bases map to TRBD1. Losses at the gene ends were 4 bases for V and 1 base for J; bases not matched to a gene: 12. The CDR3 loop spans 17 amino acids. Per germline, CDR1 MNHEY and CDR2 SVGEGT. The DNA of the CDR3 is TGTGCCAGCAGTTGGGGGAGGACAGGCCGGCGGAACACTGAAGCTTTCTTT. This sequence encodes CASSWGRTGRRNTEAFF.

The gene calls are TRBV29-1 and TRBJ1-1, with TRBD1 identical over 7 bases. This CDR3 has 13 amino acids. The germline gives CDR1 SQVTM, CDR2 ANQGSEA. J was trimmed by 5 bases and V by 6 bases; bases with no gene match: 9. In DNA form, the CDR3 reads TGCAGCGTAGACAGGGTCGGAAAAACTGAAGCTTTCTTT. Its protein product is CSVDRVGKTEAFF.

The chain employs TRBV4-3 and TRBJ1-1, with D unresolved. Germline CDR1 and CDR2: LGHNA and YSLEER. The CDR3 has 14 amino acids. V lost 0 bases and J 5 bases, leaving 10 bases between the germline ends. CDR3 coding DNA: TGCGCCAGCAGCCAAGATCCACGGCGGACTGAAGCTTTCTTT. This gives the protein CASSQDPRRTEAFF.

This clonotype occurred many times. Here the CDR3 DNA reads TGTGCCAGCAGCTCACGGATCTGGGACACTGAAGCTTTCTTT. Translation: CASSSRIWDTEAFF. J is TRBJ1-1 and V is TRBV12-3 or TRBV12-4, with D unclear. V lost 6 bases to trimming and J lost 3 bases, with 14 bases between them. The CDR3 length is 14 residues.

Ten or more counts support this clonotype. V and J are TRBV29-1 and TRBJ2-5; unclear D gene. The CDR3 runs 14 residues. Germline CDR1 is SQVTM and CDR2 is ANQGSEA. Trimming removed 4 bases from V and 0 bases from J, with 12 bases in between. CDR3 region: CSVVPRLYQETQYF. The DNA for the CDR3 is TGCAGCGTTGTGCCCAGGTTGTACCAAGAGACCCAGTACTTC.

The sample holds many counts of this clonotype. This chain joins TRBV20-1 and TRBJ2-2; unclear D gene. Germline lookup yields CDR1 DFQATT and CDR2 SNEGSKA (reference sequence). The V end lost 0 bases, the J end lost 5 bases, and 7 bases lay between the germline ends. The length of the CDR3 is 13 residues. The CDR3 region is CSAREWGTGELFF. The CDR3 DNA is TGCAGTGCTAGAGAGTGGGGAACCGGGGAGCTGTTTTTT.

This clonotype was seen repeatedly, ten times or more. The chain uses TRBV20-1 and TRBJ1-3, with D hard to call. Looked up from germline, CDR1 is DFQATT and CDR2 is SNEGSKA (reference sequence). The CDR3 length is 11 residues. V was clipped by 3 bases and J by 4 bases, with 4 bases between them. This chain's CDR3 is CSASEGNTIYF. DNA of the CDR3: TGCAGTGCTAGTGAGGGAAACACCATATATTTT.